This TCR beta chain is from a study of blood T cells in healthy people across ages. Whole-study results and caveats: More naive CD4+ cells and higher diversity marked long-lived donors relative to aged donors.

The CDR3 totals 13 residues. The germline V and J ends were trimmed by 4 bases and 2 bases, with 9 bases remaining between them. Germline V gene data show CDR1 as SQVTM and CDR2 as ANQGSEA. A second 7 to 11 cycle PCR used barcoded and J-beta primers. Each CDR3 protein is one row after TCRdb ran MiXCR on the 5' RACE reads. Among some 1,800,000 distinct CDR3 sequences listed, 35% to 50% were seen once. Turning to this clonotype: The target antigen is unknown.

Material: blood. This rearrangement joins TRBV29-1 to TRBJ2-1, with D unresolved. The clonotype comes from a human donor in good health. This CDR3 reads CSVGRATYNEQFF. The CDR3 nucleotides are TGCAGCGTTGGAAGGGCGACCTACAATGAGCAGTTCTTC.